Presented here are 26 T cell receptor beta chains from one specimen sequenced in a study of shared clonotypes between healthy human individuals. CD45RO-negative, CCR7-selected cells formed the naive CD8 fraction, which excluded terminally differentiated effector memory CD45RA+ cells. Clones were read by immunoSEQ multiplex PCR, and TCRdb kept only the in-frame ones, dropping some. The profile shows around 640,000 clones, 95% to 97% of them singletons. The sample taken for sequencing was naive CD8+ T cells sorted from blood. The receptors were sampled from a woman under 40 in good health.

The chain recombines TRBV5-1 with TRBJ2-3, with D tentatively TRBD2 (5 bases). V was trimmed by 5 bases and J by 4 bases, leaving 14 bases between them. Germline values: CDR1 SGHRS, CDR2 YFSETQ. CDR3 length: 14 amino acids. CDR3 in amino acids: CASSHGLGADTQYF. CDR3 DNA: TGCGCCAGCAGTCACGGACTCGGCGCAGATACGCAGTATTTT.

The genes are TRBV30 and TRBJ1-2; no clear D gene. The CDR3 spans 14 residues. Trimming shortened V by 5 bases and J by 4 bases, and 17 bases separated the two germline ends. CDR1 is GTSNPN, CDR2 SVGIG, per germline (reference sequence). CDR3 amino acids: CAWLDGKIVYGYTF. The CDR3 DNA follows: TGTGCCTGGCTTGACGGGAAAATCGTCTATGGCTACACCTTC.

The rearrangement links TRBV6-1 to TRBJ1-1; TRBD1 agrees at 8 bases. Germline-derived CDR1 and CDR2 are MNHNS and SASEGT. The CDR3 has 15 amino acids. With 6 bases clipped from V and 2 bases from J, the junction kept 8 bases outside the gene matches. The CDR3 sequence: CASRRTGTGNTEAFF. The CDR3 nucleotides are TGTGCCAGCAGGAGAACCGGGACAGGAAACACTGAAGCTTTCTTT.

The V call is TRBV5-1, the J call TRBJ2-5; 8 bases are shared with TRBD2. The germline gives CDR1 SGHRS, CDR2 YFSETQ. The CDR3 is 16 residues long. The V and J ends lost 0 bases and 1 base, in that order; junction bases with no gene match: 5. CDR3 protein: CASSLGSGTFQETQYF. Written as DNA, the CDR3 is TGCGCCAGCAGCTTGGGTAGCGGGACGTTCCAAGAGACCCAGTACTTC. Using reference TRBV5-1 and TRBJ2-5 for the parts outside the CDR3, the full variable domain is KAGVTQTPRYLIKTRGQQVTLSCSPISGHRSVSWYQQTPGQGLQFLFEYFSETQRNKGNFPGRFSGRQFSNSRSEMNVSTLELGDSALYLCASSLGSGTFQETQYFGPGTRLLVL.

The rearrangement joins TRBV5-6 to TRBJ1-1, with TRBD1 matching over 9 bases. V dropped 2 bases and J dropped 3; count of bases not matched to a gene: 2. Looked up from germline, CDR1 is SGHDT and CDR2 is YYEEEE. The CDR3 totals 14 residues. In DNA, the CDR3 is TGTGCCAGCAGCTTCGGACAGGGGTACACTGAAGCTTTCTTT. This gives the protein CASSFGQGYTEAFF.

This clone was recorded once. The genes are TRBV13 and TRBJ2-3; 9 nucleotides align to TRBD2. Trimming took 4 bases from V and 3 from J; bases not matched to a gene: 5. The CDR3 spans 15 residues. In germline, CDR1 is PRHDT, CDR2 FYEKMQ (reference sequence). This chain's CDR3 is CASSYSGSRTDTQYF. CDR3 DNA sequence: TGTGCCAGCAGCTATAGCGGGAGTCGAACAGATACGCAGTATTTT.

This sequence joins TRBV2 and TRBJ1-5; the match to TRBD1 covers 9 bases. This CDR3 is 14 amino acids long. With V trimmed by 7 bases and J by 2 bases, 3 bases remained unmatched. Germline lookup yields CDR1 SNHLY and CDR2 FYNNEI. The CDR3 spells CASKRTGGNQPQHF. The CDR3 nucleotides are TGTGCCAGCAAGAGGACAGGGGGCAATCAGCCCCAGCATTTT.

This clone was picked up a small number of times. The chain employs TRBV11-2 and TRBJ2-7, with 7 bases aligning to TRBD2. With V trimmed by 5 bases and J by 3 bases, 13 bases remained unmatched. The CDR3 length is 16 residues. CDR1 and CDR2 (germline): SGHAT, FQNNGV. The chain's CDR3 is CASSPWEVAGFYEQYF. Here the CDR3 DNA reads TGTGCCAGCAGCCCCTGGGAGGTAGCGGGCTTCTACGAGCAGTACTTC.

The chain has TRBV7-9 and TRBJ1-3, with D maybe TRBD1 (5 bases). V lost 3 bases and J lost 4, with 10 bases in between. This CDR3 has 14 amino acids. CDR1 is SEHNR and CDR2 is FQNEAQ in the germline V gene (reference sequence). The CDR3 loop is CASSLVREGNTIYF. CDR3 sequence (DNA): TGTGCCAGCAGCTTGGTCAGGGAAGGAAACACCATATATTTT.

V is TRBV6-1 and J is TRBJ2-7; D unclear. CDR1 and CDR2 from the germline V gene are MNHNS and SASEGT. The CDR3 is made up of 13 amino acids. Trimming took 4 bases from V and 6 from J, leaving 13 bases between them. CDR3 amino acids: CASSGHPGSEQYF. The DNA for the CDR3 is TGTGCCAGCAGTGGACACCCCGGATCCGAGCAGTACTTC.

This chain connects TRBV7-9 to TRBJ2-1; perhaps TRBD1 as D (5 bases). The CDR3 sequence is 18 residues long. Deletions cut 1 base from V and 6 bases from J, with 22 bases between. The germline V gene encodes CDR1 SEHNR and CDR2 FQNEAQ (reference sequence). The CDR3 DNA follows: TGTGCCAGCAGCTTAGGCATCCGAGTAGGGGCCGAGAGCAATGAGCAGTTCTTC. Translating it yields CASSLGIRVGAESNEQFF.

The rearrangement joins TRBV6-5 to TRBJ2-2; 10 bases fit TRBD2. CDR3 length: 14 amino acids. In germline, CDR1 is MNHEY, CDR2 SVGAGI. V shed 7 bases, J shed 3 bases, and the junction held 2 bases outside the gene matches. The CDR3 bases are TGTGCCAGCACGGGGACTAGCGACACCGGGGAGCTGTTTTTT. Amino acid sequence: CASTGTSDTGELFF.

The rearrangement joins TRBV7-2 to TRBJ1-1, with 7 bases identical to TRBD1. Trimming cost V 0 bases and J 5 bases; bases outside gene matches: 9. CDR1 SGHTA and CDR2 FQGNSA come from the germline V gene. This CDR3 comprises 16 residues. Written as DNA, the CDR3 is TGTGCCAGCAGCTTAGCGCCGGCAGGGGGGAGGACTGAAGCTTTCTTT. It encodes CASSLAPAGGRTEAFF.

This clone was found once. The chain employs TRBV27 and TRBJ2-2; D might be TRBD1 (5 bases). Germline V gene sequence: CDR1 MNHEY, CDR2 SMNVEV (reference sequence). V was clipped by 1 base and J by 5 bases, with 11 bases between them. The CDR3 consists of 15 residues. CDR3 region: CASSLFAGRTGELFF. The CDR3 nucleotides read TGTGCCAGCAGTTTATTTGCAGGGCGGACCGGGGAGCTGTTTTTT.

V gene TRBV10-3 combines with J gene TRBJ2-1; 9 bases are a match to TRBD2. The CDR3 has 15 amino acids. Germline CDR1 and CDR2: ENHRY and SYGVKD. J was trimmed by 7 bases and V by 0 bases; bases with no gene match: 4. CDR3 coding DNA: TGTGCCATCAGTGAGTCCAGCGGGAGGAGGAATGAGCAGTTCTTC. Its translation: CAISESSGRRNEQFF.

This clone was detected once. The CDR3 here is CASSEYPGDGQGHRVYEQYF. CDR3 nucleotides: TGCGCCAGCAGTGAGTACCCAGGGGATGGACAGGGACACCGCGTATACGAGCAGTACTTC. The V gene is TRBV10-1, the J gene TRBJ2-7; 8 bases align to TRBD1. The CDR3 consists of 20 residues. V was clipped by 1 base and J by 4 bases; unmatched bases: 21. Germline V gives CDR1 WNHNN, CDR2 SYGVQD (reference sequence).

This chain links TRBV9 with TRBJ1-1; 8 nucleotides match TRBD1. Germline values: CDR1 SGDLS, CDR2 YYNGEE. Germline trimming cut 4 bases from V and 8 bases from J; bases unmatched to any gene: 7. This CDR3 is 13 amino acids long. The CDR3 DNA sequence: TGTGCCAGCAGCCCCACGGGACAGGAGGAAGCTTTCTTT. Encoded protein: CASSPTGQEEAFF. Supplemented by reference TRBV9 and TRBJ1-1, the full variable domain reads DSGVTQTPKHLITATGQRVTLRCSPRSGDLSVYWYQQSLDQGLQFLIQYYNGEERAKGNILERFSAQQFPDLHSELNLSSLELGDSALYFCASSPTGQEEAFFGQGTRLTVV.

The chain employs TRBV5-4 and TRBJ2-7; D is unclear. The CDR3 has 15 residues. Trimming stripped 0 bases from V and 2 bases from J, with 12 bases between. CDR1 and CDR2 (germline): SGHNT, YYREEE (reference sequence). The CDR3 region has the DNA TGTGCCAGCAGCTTGGCCGGGTCGGAGACCTACGAGCAGTACTTC. This translates into CASSLAGSETYEQYF.

The V and J genes are TRBV6-1 and TRBJ2-5, with a possible D match to TRBD2 (5 bases). Per the germline V gene, CDR1 is MNHNS and CDR2 is SASEGT. Trimming left V 0 bases short and J 1 base short, with 15 bases between. This CDR3 is built from 17 residues. As DNA, the CDR3 is TGTGCCAGCAGTGAAGCGCGGAGCGGCAGACTCCAAGAGACCCAGTACTTC. Protein product: CASSEARSGRLQETQYF.

The chain has TRBV13 and TRBJ2-7, with a possible D match to TRBD2 (6 bases). Trimming cost V 5 bases and J 3 bases, with 14 bases left between them. CDR3 length: 14 residues. The germline V gene encodes CDR1 PRHDT and CDR2 FYEKMQ (reference sequence). The CDR3 loop reads CASSPRDFLYEQYF. For the CDR3, the DNA is TGTGCCAGCAGCCCCCGGGACTTTCTCTACGAGCAGTACTTC. Full variable domain (rest looked up from reference TRBV13 and TRBJ2-7): AAGVIQSPRHLIKEKRETATLKCYPIPRHDTVYWYQQGPGQDPQFLISFYEKMQSDKGSIPDRFSAQQFSDYHSELNMSSLELGDSALYFCASSPRDFLYEQYFGPGTRLTVT.

CDR3 nucleotides: TGTGCCAGCCGAGATAGCGGGCTTACCTACGAGCAGTACTTC. This encodes CASRDSGLTYEQYF. The chain is built from TRBV2 and TRBJ2-7; 7 bases are shared with TRBD2. Germline loops: CDR1 SNHLY, CDR2 FYNNEI. V shed 8 bases and J 2 bases; nucleotides not matched to a gene: 9. The CDR3 loop spans 14 amino acids. Together with reference TRBV2 and TRBJ2-7, the CDR3 gives the full variable domain: EPEVTQTPSHQVTQMGQEVILRCVPISNHLYFYWYRQILGQKVEFLVSFYNNEISEKSEIFDDQFSVERPDGSNFTLKIRSTKLEDSAMYFCASRDSGLTYEQYFGPGTRLTVT.

V and J are TRBV27 and TRBJ2-5; 7 nucleotides agree with TRBD1. The CDR3 is made up of 15 amino acids. Germline CDR1 and CDR2: MNHEY and SMNVEV (reference sequence). The junction had 11 bases not matched to a gene; V was cut back by 6 bases and J by 4 bases. The CDR3 loop is CASSSGTVQRETQYF. The CDR3, as DNA: TGTGCCAGCAGCTCCGGGACAGTCCAGCGAGAGACCCAGTACTTC.

This clone was recorded only once. This same CDR3 is encoded by further DNA sequences in the sample. The CDR3 DNA reads TGTGCCAGCAGCTTTGGGGTGGATACGCAGTATTTT. This gives the protein CASSFGVDTQYF. The chain combines TRBV5-6 with TRBJ2-3, with D hard to call. This CDR3 has 12 residues. The germline V and J ends were trimmed by 2 bases and 6 bases, with 7 bases remaining between them. From germline, CDR1 is SGHDT and CDR2 YYEEEE.

This clone was observed a single time. The V and J genes are TRBV19 and TRBJ2-2; 7 bases are shared with TRBD1. This CDR3 is built from 14 residues. Unmatched junction bases numbered 6, after V lost 7 bases and J lost 4 bases. CDR1 and CDR2 (germline): LNHDA, SQIVND (reference sequence). CDR3 in amino acids: CASNPGTVTGELFF. Written as DNA, the CDR3 is TGTGCCAGTAACCCCGGGACAGTCACCGGGGAGCTGTTTTTT.

This chain connects TRBV7-9 to TRBJ1-3; maybe TRBD1 (5 bases). The germline V and J ends were trimmed by 7 bases and 2 bases, with 18 bases remaining between them. CDR1 and CDR2 from the germline V gene are SEHNR and FQNEAQ (reference sequence). The CDR3 is 16 amino acids. CDR3 protein: CASTRLKGETGNTIYF. The CDR3 coding sequence is TGTGCCAGCACCCGACTAAAAGGGGAAACTGGAAACACCATATATTTT. Variable domain in full (rest from reference TRBV7-9 and TRBJ1-3): DTGVSQNPRHKITKRGQNVTFRCDPISEHNRLYWYRQTLGQGPEFLTYFQNEAQLEKSRLLSDRFSAERPKGSFSTLEIQRTEQGDSAMYLCASTRLKGETGNTIYFGEGSWLTVV.

The chain employs TRBV5-1 and TRBJ2-1; D is possibly TRBD2 (6 bases). From germline, CDR1 is SGHRS and CDR2 YFSETQ. The V and J ends lost 8 bases and 10 bases respectively, with 16 bases between them. This CDR3 has 12 residues. For the CDR3, the DNA is TGCGCCAGTCAGGCGGGGACTGTGGAGCAGTTCTTC. This codes for CASQAGTVEQFF.